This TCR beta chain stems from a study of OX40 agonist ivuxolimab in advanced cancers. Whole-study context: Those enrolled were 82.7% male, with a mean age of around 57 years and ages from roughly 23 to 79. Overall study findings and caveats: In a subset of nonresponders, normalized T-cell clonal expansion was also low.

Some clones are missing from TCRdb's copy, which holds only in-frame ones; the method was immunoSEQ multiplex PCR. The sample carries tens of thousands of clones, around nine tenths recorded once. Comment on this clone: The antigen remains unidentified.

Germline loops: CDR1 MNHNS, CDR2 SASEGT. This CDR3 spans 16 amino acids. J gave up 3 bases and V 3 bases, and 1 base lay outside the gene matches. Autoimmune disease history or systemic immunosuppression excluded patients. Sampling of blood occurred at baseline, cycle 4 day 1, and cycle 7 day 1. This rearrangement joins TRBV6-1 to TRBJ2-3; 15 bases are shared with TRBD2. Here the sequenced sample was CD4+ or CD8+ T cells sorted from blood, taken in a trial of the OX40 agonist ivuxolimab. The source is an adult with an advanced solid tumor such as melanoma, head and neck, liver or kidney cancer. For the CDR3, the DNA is TGTGCCAGCAGTGAGGGACTAGCGGGAGGAACAGATACGCAGTATTTT. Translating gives CASSEGLAGGTDTQYF.